The TCR beta chain under discussion was sequenced for a study of cytomegalovirus exposure and HLA in healthy donors. Remarks on this clone: The antigen remains unidentified.

Germline CDR1 reads WNHNN; CDR2 reads SYGVQD (reference sequence). V shed 2 bases and J 2 bases; nucleotides not matched to a gene: 10. The CDR3 has 18 amino acids. General observations from the study: According to a later analysis, most TCR beta chains associated with CMV appeared HLA-restricted. Cytomegalovirus-associated TCR beta chains were listed, numbering around 150.

It was with 60 Vbeta and 13 Jbeta primers that the PCR ran. This table comes from immunoSEQ multiplex PCR, and its TCRdb copy is limited to in-frame clones, with some not included. The sample includes about 150,000 clones, around 70% of them seen just once. The chain recombines TRBV10-1 with TRBJ2-7, with 12 bases identical to TRBD2. The clonotype comes from a man in his thirties or forties in good health and CMV-seronegative. The sample comprised PBMCs. The chain's CDR3 is CASSERTSGGRITYEQYF. The CDR3 DNA is TGCGCCAGCAGTGAGAGAACTAGCGGGGGGCGTATTACCTACGAGCAGTACTTC.